A single sample gave rise to the 14 T cell receptor beta chains below, sequenced in a study of esophageal squamous cell carcinoma under preoperative chemotherapy. Time point meaning: before preoperative PTX-NDP chemotherapy. MiXCR, run by TCRdb on the PCR reads, gives a single entry per CDR3 protein. In the table there are 10,000 to 15,000 distinct CDR3 sequences, roughly half of which are singletons. Sample collection was performed from a patient given preoperative chemotherapy. Receptors were obtained from a human donor with esophageal squamous cell carcinoma. The donor label of this sample is uncertain.

J is TRBJ2-2 and V is TRBV27; D remains unclear. Germline V gene sequence: CDR1 MNHEY, CDR2 SMNVEV (reference sequence). The CDR3 is 12 amino acids. V lost 3 bases and J 7 bases, leaving 6 bases between the germline ends. The CDR3 DNA is TGTGCCAGCAGTTTGAGGTTCGGGGAGCTGTTTTTT. Amino acids: CASSLRFGELFF.

This clonotype has a count of ten or more. The DNA of the CDR3 is TGTGCCAGTCGCGGACAGGGGGCGAAAAAGACCCAGTACTTC. This gives the protein CASRGQGAKKTQYF. The rearrangement links TRBV6-1 to TRBJ2-1; 11 nucleotides line up with TRBD1. TRBJ2-5 explains the end of the DNA better; the J call may be wrong. Germline V gene data show CDR1 as MNHNS and CDR2 as SASEGT. The CDR3 contains 14 residues.

This clonotype was seen many times. V is TRBV6-1 and J is TRBJ2-3; D assignment may be TRBD1 or TRBD2 (6 bases each). The CDR3 length is 12 residues. Germline V gene sequence: CDR1 MNHNS, CDR2 SASEGT. V lost 11 bases and J lost 9, with 18 bases in between. The CDR3 DNA follows: TGTGCCCACTCCGGGGGCGGAGGGACGCAGTATTTT. This encodes CAHSGGGGTQYF.

This sequence joins TRBV27 and TRBJ2-3; the match to TRBD1 covers 10 bases. The trim removed 2 bases at V and 6 bases at J, leaving 5 bases unmatched. The CDR3 has 15 residues. CDR1 MNHEY and CDR2 SMNVEV come from the germline V gene (reference sequence). DNA of the CDR3: TGTGCCAGCAGTTTAAGGCCGGGACAGGGGGATACGCAGTATTTT. Amino acid sequence: CASSLRPGQGDTQYF.

This clonotype was seen ten or more times. The rearrangement joins TRBV6-1 to TRBJ2-1; TRBD2 matches at 7 bases. CDR1 MNHNS and CDR2 SASEGT come from the germline V gene. V lost 2 bases and J lost 7; bases outside the gene matches: 2. The CDR3 is 13 residues long. The CDR3 loop is CASSEILANEQFF. As DNA, the CDR3 is TGTGCCAGCAGTGAAATACTAGCGAATGAGCAGTTCTTC.

The chain has TRBV4-2 and TRBJ2-1; 16 positions match TRBD2. The germline V gene has CDR1 LGHNA and CDR2 YNFKEQ. The CDR3 is 16 residues long. With 0 bases clipped from V and 15 bases from J, the junction kept 8 bases outside the gene matches. The CDR3 loop reads CASSQEVGLAGGPPFF. As DNA, the CDR3 is TGTGCCAGCAGCCAAGAAGTGGGACTAGCGGGAGGGCCTCCGTTCTTC.

By proportion, this clonotype is medium-sized. The gene calls are TRBV7-3 and TRBJ2-1, with D perhaps given as TRBD1 or TRBD2 (5 bases each). Near its end, the DNA agrees better with TRBJ2-7, so the J call may be wrong. The CDR3 is 15 residues long. Germline CDR1 and CDR2: SGHTA and FQGTGA. The CDR3 loop is CASSPSTGTYNEQYF. In DNA form, the CDR3 reads TGTGCCAGCAGCCCGTCGACCGGGACCTACAATGAGCAGTACTTC.

Concerning this clonotype itself: The junction and the germline gene differ at one end; a read error may be behind it. The rearrangement links TRBV6-5 to TRBJ2-1, with D perhaps given as TRBD1 or TRBD2 (7 bases each). The germline V gene has CDR1 MNHEY and CDR2 SVGAGI. The CDR3 spans 14 residues. CDR3 residues: CAGRGGRGQDTQYF. In DNA form, the CDR3 reads TGTGCGGGCAGGGGGGGCCGAGGCCAAGATACCCAGTATTTC.

This clonotype was recorded a few times. The chain couples TRBV6-5 to TRBJ1-1; D gene uncertain. V was pared by 3 bases and J by 8 bases, with 7 bases between. Germline-derived CDR1 and CDR2 are MNHEY and SVGAGI. The CDR3 is 11 residues long. DNA of the CDR3: TGTGCCAGCAGTTATGCGCCCGAAGCTTTCTTT. It codes for CASSYAPEAFF.

The chain links TRBV7-2 to TRBJ2-3, with D possibly TRBD1 on 6 matching bases. The CDR3 is 15 amino acids. V was trimmed by 5 bases and J by 6 bases, leaving 18 bases between them. Germline V gene lookup returns CDR1 SGHTA and CDR2 FQGNSA. In DNA, the CDR3 is TGTGCCAGCAGCCACCTGGGAGAGAGGGGGGATACGCAGTATTTT. Protein product: CASSHLGERGDTQYF.

With regard to this clonotype: Relative to the germline gene, one junction end is altered; a read error may explain this. The chain has TRBV10-1 and TRBJ2-5; TRBD2 might be the D (7 bases). This CDR3 is built from 14 residues. Germline loops: CDR1 WNHNN, CDR2 SYGVQD (reference sequence). This CDR3 is CAGRGGGGPETQYF. The CDR3 DNA reads as TGCGCGGGCAGAGGGGGGGGGGGCCCAGAGACGCAGTACTTC.

The chain combines TRBV7-2 with TRBJ2-1, with 8 positions matching TRBD2. The J call may be wrong; the DNA end is better matched by TRBJ2-7. The CDR3 loop spans 15 amino acids. Germline-derived CDR1 and CDR2 are SGHTA and FQGNSA. The CDR3 is CASSPWPRGGLEQYF. In DNA, the CDR3 is TGTGCCAGCAGCCCTTGGCCTCGGGGGGGGCTCGAGCAGTACTTC.

The rearrangement uses TRBV7-2 and TRBJ2-6; D is perhaps TRBD1 (5 bases). CDR3 length equals 17 residues. The germline V gene has CDR1 SGHTA and CDR2 FQGNSA. Trimming took 3 bases from V and 3 from J, leaving 15 bases between them. The DNA for the CDR3 is TGTGCCAGCAGCTTCGAACAAGGACAATTTGGGGCCAACGTCCTGACTTTC. Translation gives CASSFEQGQFGANVLTF.

This clonotype is medium-sized in the sample. This sequence joins TRBV11-3 and TRBJ2-1; D gene ambiguous. This CDR3 has 14 amino acids. Trimming removed 1 base at V and 4 bases at J, with 8 bases between. In germline, CDR1 is SGHNT, CDR2 YENEEA. The CDR3 region has the DNA TGTGCCAGCAGCTTAGGAGGTTCGTACAATGAGCAGTTCTTC. This sequence encodes CASSLGGSYNEQFF.